These 12 T cell receptor beta chains came from one sample sequenced in a study of shared clonotypes between healthy human individuals. The method was immunoSEQ multiplex PCR; TCRdb's version includes in-frame clones alone and lacks a portion of them. The sample records about 1 million clones, about 77% being singletons. Source material: memory CD4+ T cells sorted from blood. Subset noted: CD45RA-negative fraction. The receptor source for this set is a man younger than 35 in good health.

In regard to this clone: A much bigger clone sits one base away, suggesting this may be a read error. V gene TRBV18 combines with J gene TRBJ1-5; maybe TRBD1 (6 bases). The germline gives CDR1 KGHSH, CDR2 LQKENI. The CDR3 sequence is 14 residues long. V gave up 6 bases and J gave up 3 bases, with 12 bases separating them. CDR3 amino acids: CASSRGQPNQPQHF. In nucleotides, the CDR3 is TGTGCCAGCTCCCGCGGACAGCCCAATCAGCCCCAGCATTTT.

This chain joins TRBV7-2 and TRBJ2-5, with D possibly TRBD1 on 6 matching bases. This CDR3 comprises 16 residues. Germline CDR1 reads SGHTA; CDR2 reads FQGNSA. The germline V and J ends were trimmed by 2 bases and 3 bases, with 16 bases remaining between them. CDR3 DNA: TGTGCCAGCAGCTTAACTGGGGGCGTGGGAAAAGAGACCCAGTACTTC. Encoded protein: CASSLTGGVGKETQYF.

The rearrangement links TRBV6-6 to TRBJ1-1; D gene unclear. The germline CDR1 and CDR2 sequences are MNHNY and SVGAGI (reference sequence). The CDR3 has 13 residues. V lost 6 bases to trimming and J lost 0 bases, with 8 bases between them. This chain's CDR3 is CASSSGLNTEAFF. The DNA of the CDR3 is TGTGCCAGCAGCTCCGGACTGAACACTGAAGCTTTCTTT.

J is TRBJ2-7 and V is TRBV19; D is perhaps TRBD2 (6 bases). Germline V CDR1 and CDR2: LNHDA, SQIVND (reference sequence). The CDR3 length is 16 residues. The germline V and J ends were trimmed by 3 bases and 0 bases, with 15 bases remaining between them. The CDR3 is CASSIQLGGSSYEQYF. The CDR3 nucleotides read TGTGCCAGTAGTATCCAGCTTGGGGGGAGCTCCTACGAGCAGTACTTC.

This rearrangement joins TRBV27 to TRBJ1-6, with 7 bases matching TRBD1. Trimming removed 6 bases from V and 0 bases from J; junction bases left unmatched: 5. CDR3 size: 16 residues. The germline V gene encodes CDR1 MNHEY and CDR2 SMNVEV (reference sequence). In DNA, the CDR3 is TGTGCCAGCAGAGGGGCAGGGGGCTCCTATAATTCACCCCTCCACTTT. Translating gives CASRGAGGSYNSPLHF.

V is TRBV7-2 and J is TRBJ2-7; 9 bases line up with TRBD1. This CDR3 is built from 14 residues. V shed 1 base and J 3 bases; nucleotides not matched to a gene: 1. Germline values: CDR1 SGHTA, CDR2 FQGNSA. The CDR3: CASSLETGGYEQYF. The CDR3 DNA reads as TGTGCCAGCAGCTTAGAGACAGGGGGCTACGAGCAGTACTTC.

The genes are TRBV10-1 and TRBJ2-2; 9 positions agree with TRBD2. The CDR3 contains 14 residues. Per the germline V gene, CDR1 is WNHNN and CDR2 is SYGVQD (reference sequence). Trimming took 6 bases from V and 6 from J; bases not matched to a gene: 5. In DNA, the CDR3 is TGCGCCAGCAGGGAGCGGGGGGACGCCGGGGAGCTGTTTTTT. It specifies CASRERGDAGELFF.

This chain links TRBV6-5 with TRBJ1-2, with unresolved D. The germline V gene encodes CDR1 MNHEY and CDR2 SVGAGI. V lost 0 bases and J lost 4, with 15 bases in between. The CDR3 sequence is 16 residues long. This CDR3 reads CASSYSAAEGGYGYTF. Written as DNA, the CDR3 is TGTGCCAGCAGTTACTCGGCGGCGGAGGGAGGCTATGGCTACACCTTC.

The J gene is TRBJ1-2, the V gene TRBV29-1; 7 positions match TRBD1. The CDR3 is 13 residues long. Germline loops: CDR1 SQVTM, CDR2 ANQGSEA. After removal of 5 bases from V and 5 bases from J, the junction contained 8 bases not matched to a gene. The CDR3 bases are TGCAGCGTTTACCTACAGGGGAGTTATGGCTACACCTTC. This encodes CSVYLQGSYGYTF.

The chain is built from TRBV27 and TRBJ1-2, with D tentatively TRBD1 (5 bases). The CDR3 has 16 residues. Looked up from germline, CDR1 is MNHEY and CDR2 is SMNVEV (reference sequence). V was clipped by 0 bases and J by 3 bases, with 14 bases between them. The CDR3 region is CASSLSRGTSHYGYTF. The DNA of the CDR3 is TGTGCCAGCAGTTTATCCCGGGGGACGAGTCACTATGGCTACACCTTC.

V gene TRBV11-2 combines with J gene TRBJ1-3; 8 positions match TRBD1. V shed 2 bases and J 7 bases; nucleotides not matched to a gene: 16. This CDR3 spans 18 amino acids. Per the germline V gene, CDR1 is SGHAT and CDR2 is FQNNGV. CDR3 residues: CASSLLIPGQGSFNTIYF. The CDR3 region has the DNA TGTGCCAGCAGCTTACTAATTCCCGGACAGGGTAGTTTCAACACCATATATTTT. Together with reference TRBV11-2 and TRBJ1-3, the CDR3 gives the full variable domain: EAGVAQSPRYKIIEKRQSVAFWCNPISGHATLYWYQQILGQGPKLLIQFQNNGVVDDSQLPKDRFSAERLKGVDSTLKIQPAKLEDSAVYLCASSLLIPGQGSFNTIYFGEGSWLTVV.

CDR3 loop: CASSPGLAGATGEQYF. For the CDR3, the DNA is TGTGCCAGCAGCCCGGGACTAGCGGGGGCAACGGGGGAGCAGTATTTT. V gene TRBV5-4 combines with J gene TRBJ2-3, with TRBD2 matching 14 bases. This CDR3 has 16 amino acids. From germline, CDR1 is SGHNT and CDR2 YYREEE (reference sequence). With 4 bases clipped from V and 11 bases from J, the junction kept 12 bases outside the gene matches.